Following are 15 T cell receptor beta chains from one sample sequenced in a study of OX40 agonist ivuxolimab in advanced cancers. TCRdb keeps only in-frame clones here, not all; method: immunoSEQ multiplex PCR. The profile shows tens of thousands of clones, around four fifths of them singletons. The source was CD4+ or CD8+ T cells sorted from blood, collected in a trial of the OX40 agonist ivuxolimab. These receptors originate from an adult with an advanced solid tumor such as melanoma, head and neck, liver or kidney cancer.

The chain couples TRBV11-2 to TRBJ2-2, with TRBD2 as a possible D gene (6 bases). The germline CDR1 and CDR2 sequences are SGHAT and FQNNGV. The CDR3 has 14 residues. The ends were cut back, 2 bases at V and 8 bases at J, with 12 bases in the middle. The CDR3 bases are TGTGCCAGCAGCTTACCCTTTGGGAGGGGGGAGCTGTTTTTT. The encoded protein is CASSLPFGRGELFF.

This chain joins TRBV5-1 and TRBJ2-7; TRBD1 matches 10 bases. Per the germline V gene, CDR1 is SGHRS and CDR2 is YFSETQ. The CDR3 sequence is 15 residues long. V lost 4 bases to trimming and J lost 6 bases; unmatched junction nucleotides: 10. CDR3 region: CASSNGQGVSREQYF. The CDR3 nucleotides read TGCGCCAGCAGCAATGGACAGGGGGTTTCGCGCGAGCAGTACTTC.

This CDR3 is CASSRTGSGTEAFF. The CDR3 DNA is TGTGCCAGCAGCCGGACAGGGTCGGGCACTGAAGCTTTCTTT. The chain has TRBV6-5 and TRBJ1-1, with 8 bases lining up with TRBD1. V gave up 6 bases and J gave up 4 bases; unmatched junction bases: 7. There are 14 residues in the CDR3. Germline CDR1 is MNHEY and CDR2 is SVGAGI.

The V and J genes are TRBV6-5 and TRBJ1-4, with a possible D match to TRBD1 (5 bases). Trimming left V 0 bases short and J 3 bases short, with 8 bases between. Per the germline V gene, CDR1 is MNHEY and CDR2 is SVGAGI. This CDR3 comprises 15 residues. CDR3 DNA sequence: TGTGCCAGCAGTTACTCAGGGGTGGCTAATGAAAAACTGTTTTTT. It is translated as CASSYSGVANEKLFF.

The chain joins TRBV7-2 to TRBJ2-7, with TRBD2 identical over 7 bases. V lost 1 base, J lost 6 bases, and 3 bases stayed unmatched. Per germline, CDR1 SGHTA and CDR2 FQGNSA. The CDR3 sequence is 13 residues long. CDR3 bases: TGTGCCAGCAGCTTAGGGGGAGGGAGCGAGCAGTACTTC. This encodes CASSLGGGSEQYF.

A remark on this clone: A junction end diverges from the germline sequence, so it may reflect a read error. This chain connects TRBV7-7 to TRBJ2-3; 9 positions match TRBD1. Per germline, CDR1 SSHAT and CDR2 FNYEAQ (reference sequence). The CDR3 is 15 residues long. CDR3: CASSLGTGRTDTQYF. CDR3 bases: TGTGCTAGCAGCTTAGGGACAGGGCGCACAGATACGCAGTATTTT.

The count of this clone is one. The chain joins TRBV18 to TRBJ2-1, with 12 bases matching TRBD2. With 3 bases clipped from V and 6 bases from J, the junction kept 6 bases outside the gene matches. From germline, CDR1 is KGHSH and CDR2 LQKENI. The CDR3 runs 16 residues. The CDR3 nucleotides read TGTGCCAGCTCACCGACACAGGGACTAGCGGGCAATGAGCAGTTCTTC. Its translation: CASSPTQGLAGNEQFF. Using reference TRBV18 and TRBJ2-1 for the parts outside the CDR3, the full variable domain is NAGVMQNPRHLVRRRGQEARLRCSPMKGHSHVYWYRQLPEEGLKFMVYLQKENIIDESGMPKERFSAEFPKEGPSILRIQQVVRGDSAAYFCASSPTQGLAGNEQFFGPGTRLTVL.

V and J are TRBV7-9 and TRBJ2-5, with 13 bases that match TRBD2. With the DNA end fitting TRBJ2-7 better, the J assignment may be wrong. Germline CDR1 reads SEHNR; CDR2 reads FQNEAQ (reference sequence). The CDR3 is made up of 15 amino acids. The CDR3 DNA is TGTGCCAGCAGCCCACCCGGACTAGCGGGAGTCGAGCAGTACTTC. It yields the protein CASSPPGLAGVEQYF.

The chain recombines TRBV7-9 with TRBJ2-7, with 8 bases that match TRBD1. The CDR3 spans 16 residues. The V gene end was trimmed by 1 base and the J gene end by 6 bases; junction bases not matched to a gene: 11. From germline, CDR1 is SEHNR and CDR2 FQNEAQ (reference sequence). The CDR3 is CASSLGVGQDPREQYF. In DNA form, the CDR3 reads TGTGCCAGCAGCTTAGGCGTGGGACAGGATCCCCGCGAGCAGTACTTC.

V usage is TRBV6-5 and J usage is TRBJ1-1; D perhaps matches TRBD1 (6 bases). Germline lookup yields CDR1 MNHEY and CDR2 SVGAGI. V gave up 2 bases and J gave up 5 bases, with 12 bases separating them. The CDR3 covers 14 residues. As DNA, the CDR3 is TGTGCCAGCAGTTACGGGGGGGCTTTGACTGAAGCTTTCTTT. It codes for CASSYGGALTEAFF.

The CDR3 is CSARTGGTNTEAFF. CDR3 sequence (DNA): TGCAGCGCCCGAACTGGGGGAACTAACACTGAAGCTTTCTTT. The chain uses TRBV29-1 and TRBJ1-1; D is possibly TRBD1 (5 bases). The CDR3 sequence is 14 residues long. CDR1 SQVTM and CDR2 ANQGSEA come from the germline V gene. Trimming removed 7 bases at V and 2 bases at J, with 17 bases between.

The CDR3 coding sequence is TGTGCCAGCAGTTCTTGGGCGGGAGGGAACACAGATACGCAGTATTTT. This encodes CASSSWAGGNTDTQYF. The V and J genes are TRBV28 and TRBJ2-3; 9 bases agree with TRBD2. Trimming cost V 4 bases and J 2 bases; bases outside gene matches: 7. Germline V gene data show CDR1 as MDHEN and CDR2 as SYDVKM. The CDR3 runs 16 residues.

The rearrangement joins TRBV6-5 to TRBJ2-7; 7 nucleotides line up with TRBD1. CDR3 size: 15 residues. Germline CDR1 is MNHEY and CDR2 is SVGAGI. Germline trimming cut 6 bases from V and 4 bases from J; bases unmatched to any gene: 12. The CDR3 bases are TGTGCCAGCAGACAAACAGGGGCCCCCGATTACGAGCAGTACTTC. Translating it yields CASRQTGAPDYEQYF.

The CDR3: CASSLRLAGGGSYNEQFF. The CDR3 bases are TGCGCCAGCAGCTTGAGACTAGCGGGAGGCGGGTCCTACAATGAGCAGTTCTTC. V usage is TRBV5-1 and J usage is TRBJ2-1, with TRBD2 matching 13 bases. The CDR3 extends over 18 amino acids. The trim removed 1 base at V and 1 base at J, leaving 5 bases unmatched. Germline V lookup: CDR1 SGHRS, CDR2 YFSETQ.

The chain carries TRBV2 and TRBJ1-4, with D perhaps matching TRBD1 (6 bases). Germline loops: CDR1 SNHLY, CDR2 FYNNEI. V lost 7 bases, J lost 3 bases, and 12 bases lay in between. This CDR3 has 14 residues. CDR3 nucleotide sequence: TGTGCCAGCACCGAAGACAGGTCTAATGAAAAACTGTTTTTT. It codes for CASTEDRSNEKLFF.